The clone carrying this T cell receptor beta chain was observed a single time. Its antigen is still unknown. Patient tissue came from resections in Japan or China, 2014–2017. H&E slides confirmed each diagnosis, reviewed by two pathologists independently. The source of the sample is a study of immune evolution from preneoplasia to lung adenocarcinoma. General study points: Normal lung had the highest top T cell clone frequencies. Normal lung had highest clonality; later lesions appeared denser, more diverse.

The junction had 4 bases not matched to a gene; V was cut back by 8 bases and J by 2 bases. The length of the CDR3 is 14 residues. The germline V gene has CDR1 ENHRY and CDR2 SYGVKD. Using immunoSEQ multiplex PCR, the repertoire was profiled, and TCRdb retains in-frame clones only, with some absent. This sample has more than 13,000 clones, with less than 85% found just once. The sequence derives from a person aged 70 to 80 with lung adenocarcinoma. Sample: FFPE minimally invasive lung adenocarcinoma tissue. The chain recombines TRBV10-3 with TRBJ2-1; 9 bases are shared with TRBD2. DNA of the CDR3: TGTGCCATCCGTATAGCGGGGGCCTACAATGAGCAGTTCTTC. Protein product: CAIRIAGAYNEQFF.